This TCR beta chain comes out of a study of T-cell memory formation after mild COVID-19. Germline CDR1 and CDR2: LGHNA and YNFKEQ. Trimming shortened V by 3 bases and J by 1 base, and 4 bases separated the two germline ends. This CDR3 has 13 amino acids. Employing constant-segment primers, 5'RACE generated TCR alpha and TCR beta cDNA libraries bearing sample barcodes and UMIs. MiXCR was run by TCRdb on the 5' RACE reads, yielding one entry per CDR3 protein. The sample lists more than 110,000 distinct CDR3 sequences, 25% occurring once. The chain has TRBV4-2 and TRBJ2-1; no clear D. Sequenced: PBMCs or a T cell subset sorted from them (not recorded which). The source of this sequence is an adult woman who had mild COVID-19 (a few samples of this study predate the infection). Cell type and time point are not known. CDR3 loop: CASSHRSYNEQFF. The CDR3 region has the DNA TGTGCCAGCAGCCACAGATCCTACAATGAGCAGTTCTTC.